This T cell receptor (beta chain) came from a study of T cell responses to AZD1222 COVID-19 vaccine. The germline V gene has CDR1 PRHDT and CDR2 FYEKMQ (reference sequence). This CDR3 spans 14 amino acids. Trimming removed 6 bases from V and 3 bases from J; junction bases left unmatched: 6. Overall study results and limits: Dominant at 160-218 and 743-854, vaccine-associated CD4 TCRs also spanned spike.

Note on this clone: Antigen specificity is unknown.

Sequencing was performed with immunoSEQ multiplex PCR; in TCRdb, only in-frame clones are kept and a portion is missing. Among about 180,000 clones listed, more than 80% were seen once. This specimen was peripheral blood, taken on day 0 of AZD1222 vaccination. The source of this sequence is an adult in good health. This chain links TRBV13 with TRBJ1-2; 8 nucleotides align to TRBD1. The CDR3 here is CASSQDREDYGYTF. In DNA form, the CDR3 reads TGTGCCAGCAGTCAGGACAGGGAAGACTATGGCTACACCTTC.